The clone carrying this T cell receptor (beta chain) was detected ten times or more. Germline V gene sequence: CDR1 MDHEN, CDR2 SYDVKM. The CDR3 length is 15 residues. Unmatched junction bases numbered 10, after V lost 7 bases and J lost 4 bases. For repertoire sequencing, the TCR beta CDR3 regions were amplified from RNA transcripts. The first-round RT-PCR employed HTBI primers together with the Qiagen OneStep RT-PCR kit. A multiplex PCR was then performed as the second round. TCRdb re-analysed the multiplex PCR reads in MiXCR, keeping a single row per CDR3 protein. This table holds about 400,000 distinct CDR3 sequences, around 19% found once. The sample is drawn from a study of Graves' ophthalmopathy and Graves' hyperthyroidism. Symptoms, serum thyroxine and TRAb, thyroid ultrasound, and orbital computed tomography formed the diagnostic basis. Out of around 9.7 ml of fresh peripheral blood, PBMCs were obtained.

The specimen was peripheral blood. This chain links TRBV28 with TRBJ2-5; TRBD1 matches 9 bases. The clonotype comes from a young woman with Graves' ophthalmopathy. The CDR3 region has the DNA TGTGCCAGCACCCCTTGGGGACAGGGACGAGAGACCCAGTACTTC. Translating gives CASTPWGQGRETQYF.